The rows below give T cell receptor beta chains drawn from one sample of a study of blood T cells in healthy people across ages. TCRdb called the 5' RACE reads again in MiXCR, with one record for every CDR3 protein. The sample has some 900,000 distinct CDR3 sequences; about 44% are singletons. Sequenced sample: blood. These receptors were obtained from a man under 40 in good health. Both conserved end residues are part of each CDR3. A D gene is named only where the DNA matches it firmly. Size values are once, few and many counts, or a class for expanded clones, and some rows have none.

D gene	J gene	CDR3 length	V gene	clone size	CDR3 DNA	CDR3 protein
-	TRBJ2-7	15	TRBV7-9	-	TGTGCCAGCAGCTTTACGGGACATAGACCCTACGAGCAGTACTTC	CASSFTGHRPYEQYF
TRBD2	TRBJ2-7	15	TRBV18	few	TGTGCCAGCTCATATGCCGGGACTACACCCTACGAGCAGTACTTC	CASSYAGTTPYEQYF
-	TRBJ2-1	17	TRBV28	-	TGTGCCAGCAGTTCCTTTGAGCAGGCCGTCTCCTACAATGAGCAGTTCTTC	CASSSFEQAVSYNEQFF
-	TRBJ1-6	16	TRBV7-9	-	TGTGCCAGCAGCCCAGTGGGGACGGAATATAATTCACCCCTCCACTTT	CASSPVGTEYNSPLHF
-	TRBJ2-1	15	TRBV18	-	TGTGCCAGCTCCGCCGGGACCGGGGGCCACAATGAGCAGTTCTTC	CASSAGTGGHNEQFF
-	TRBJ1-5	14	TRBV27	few	TGTGCCAGCAGTCCCGACAGAGACAATCAGCCCCAGCATTTT	CASSPDRDNQPQHF
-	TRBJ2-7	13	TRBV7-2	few	TGTGCCAGCAGCTTAACGCGAGGATCCGAGCAGTACTTC	CASSLTRGSEQYF
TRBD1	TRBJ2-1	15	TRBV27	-	TGTGCCAGCAGTCTTGACAGGGTTTCCTACAATGAGCAGTTCTTC	CASSLDRVSYNEQFF
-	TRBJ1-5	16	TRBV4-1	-	TGCGCCAGCAGCCAAGATAGGCAAGTTAGCAATCAGCCCCAGCATTTT	CASSQDRQVSNQPQHF
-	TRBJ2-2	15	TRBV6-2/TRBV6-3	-	TGTGCCAGCCTCGGGACCCACCGAGGTACCGGGGAGCTGTTTTTT	CASLGTHRGTGELFF
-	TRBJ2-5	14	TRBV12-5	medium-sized	TGTGCTAGTGGTTTGTCAACTTTAGGGGAGACCCAGTACTTC	CASGLSTLGETQYF
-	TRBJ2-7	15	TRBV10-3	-	TGTGCCATCAGGCCGACAGGAGCCTTCTCCTACGAGCAGTACTTC	CAIRPTGAFSYEQYF
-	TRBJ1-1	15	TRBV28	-	TGTGCCAGCAGTAAAACCGGGACATGGAACACTGAAGCTTTCTTT	CASSKTGTWNTEAFF
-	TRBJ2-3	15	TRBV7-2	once	TGTGCCAGCAGCTTTGGGGCTAGCCTCACAGATACGCAGTATTTT	CASSFGASLTDTQYF
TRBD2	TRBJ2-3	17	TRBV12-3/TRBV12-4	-	TGTGCCAGCAGTTTTTCCTTGGCGGGGGGTAGCACAGATACGCAGTATTTT	CASSFSLAGGSTDTQYF
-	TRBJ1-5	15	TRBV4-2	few	TGTGCCAGCAGCCAATCTCAGACAGGCAATCAGCCCCAGCATTTT	CASSQSQTGNQPQHF
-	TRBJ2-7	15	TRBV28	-	TGTGCCACCACCCCAAGCGGTTACACTTCCTACGAGCAGTACTTC	CATTPSGYTSYEQYF
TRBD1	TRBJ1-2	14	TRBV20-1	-	TGCAGTGCTCGAGTAGACAGGGGGGAAGGCGGCTACACCTTC	CSARVDRGEGGYTF
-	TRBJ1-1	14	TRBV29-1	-	TGCAGCGCTTACGAGGGGGAGGCGAACACTGAAGCTTTCTTT	CSAYEGEANTEAFF
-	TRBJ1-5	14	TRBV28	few	TGTGCCAGCAGTTTTACAGGGAACAATCAGCCCCAGCATTTT	CASSFTGNNQPQHF
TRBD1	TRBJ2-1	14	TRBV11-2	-	TGTGCCAGCAGCCCTACAGGGGTCAGCGATGAGCAGTTCTTC	CASSPTGVSDEQFF
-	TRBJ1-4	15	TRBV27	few	TGTGCCAGCAGTTCCTCTGACAGAATTAATGAAAAACTGTTTTTT	CASSSSDRINEKLFF
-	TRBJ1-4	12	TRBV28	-	TGTGCCAGCAGTTCTAGAACCGGAAAACTGTTTTTT	CASSSRTGKLFF
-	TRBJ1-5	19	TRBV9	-	TGTGCCAGCAGCGTAGGGAGGGTTCAAGGAGCAAATAGCAATCAGCCCCAGCATTTT	CASSVGRVQGANSNQPQHF
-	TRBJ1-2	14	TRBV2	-	TGTGCCAGCAGAACGGGACCGTCTAACTATGGCTACACCTTC	CASRTGPSNYGYTF
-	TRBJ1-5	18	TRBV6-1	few	TGTGCCAGCAGCGAGGGACATGGGAGTCCAATAAGCAATCAGCCCCAGCATTTT	CASSEGHGSPISNQPQHF
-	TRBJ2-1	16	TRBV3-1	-	TGTGCCAGCAGCCAAGGGAACTCTTTATCCTACAATGAGCAGTTCTTC	CASSQGNSLSYNEQFF
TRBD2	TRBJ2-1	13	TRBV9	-	TGTGCCAGCAGCGGCGGGAGGGACGATGAGCAGTTCTTC	CASSGGRDDEQFF
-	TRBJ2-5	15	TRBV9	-	TGTGCCAGCAGCGTAGGGGGGCAGCCTCAAGAGACCCAGTACTTC	CASSVGGQPQETQYF
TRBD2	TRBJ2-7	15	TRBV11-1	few	TGTGCCAGCAGCTTATTAGGGGACTATCGATACGAGCAGTACTTC	CASSLLGDYRYEQYF
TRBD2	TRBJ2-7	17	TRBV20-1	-	TGCAGTGCTGCGGGGACTAGCGGGGGGGCCACCTCCTACGAGCAGTACTTC	CSAAGTSGGATSYEQYF
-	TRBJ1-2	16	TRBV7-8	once	TGTGCCAGCAGCCACACCGAAGTAGCGGCTAACTATGGCTACACCTTC	CASSHTEVAANYGYTF